The 32 T cell receptor beta chains below were found in one sample sequenced in a study of blood T cell repertoires in COVID-19. The repertoire was sequenced with immunoSEQ multiplex PCR; TCRdb's copy has only in-frame clones and lacks some. The data hold about 200,000 clones, with 82% observed a single time. The sequencing input was PBMCs or T cells enriched from blood (not recorded which). These receptor sequences come from a man aged 35 to 55 who had recovered from COVID-19.

The chain carries TRBV7-9 and TRBJ2-1, with D possibly matching TRBD1 (6 bases). Trimming removed 4 bases from V and 5 bases from J, with 21 bases in between. Germline V gives CDR1 SEHNR, CDR2 FQNEAQ (reference sequence). The CDR3 length is 17 residues. CDR3 DNA: TGTGCCAGCAGCTCTCCACCGCGAGGGGGATGGGACAATGAGCAGTTCTTC. Translated, it gives CASSSPPRGGWDNEQFF.

The chain uses TRBV2 and TRBJ2-2; maybe TRBD2 (7 bases). Germline lookup yields CDR1 SNHLY and CDR2 FYNNEI. The CDR3 runs to 17 residues. Trimming took off 5 bases at V and 6 bases at J, with 22 bases between the two ends. The CDR3 loop is CASSPGLPIGGPGELFF. The CDR3 region has the DNA TGTGCCAGCAGTCCGGGACTCCCGATCGGGGGGCCCGGGGAGCTGTTTTTT.

V gene TRBV6-5 combines with J gene TRBJ1-5, with TRBD1 matching over 7 bases. Trimming took 4 bases from V and 6 from J; bases not matched to a gene: 6. Germline CDR1 is MNHEY and CDR2 is SVGAGI. There are 14 residues in the CDR3. CDR3 protein: CASSSRTGSQPQHF. The CDR3 DNA sequence: TGTGCCAGCAGTTCACGGACAGGTAGTCAGCCCCAGCATTTT.

The V and J genes are TRBV11-1 and TRBJ1-1, with 9 bases aligning to TRBD1. Unmatched junction bases numbered 7, after V lost 5 bases and J lost 0 bases. Germline assignment: CDR1 SGHAT and CDR2 FQDESV (reference sequence). CDR3 length: 16 amino acids. CDR3 residues: CASSLTWTGVNTEAFF. DNA for the CDR3: TGTGCCAGCAGCCTTACTTGGACAGGGGTGAACACTGAAGCTTTCTTT.

The chain is built from TRBV19 and TRBJ2-3; 13 nucleotides agree with TRBD2. CDR1 and CDR2 (germline): LNHDA, SQIVND (reference sequence). V lost 4 bases and J lost 5; bases outside the gene matches: 12. There are 18 residues in the CDR3. The CDR3 nucleotides read TGTGCCAGTAGTAGTATCCGGCGGACTAGCGGGAGTGAAGATACGCAGTATTTT. Translating it yields CASSSIRRTSGSEDTQYF. Full variable domain (rest looked up from reference TRBV19 and TRBJ2-3): DGGITQSPKYLFRKEGQNVTLSCEQNLNHDAMYWYRQDPGQGLRLIYYSQIVNDFQKGDIAEGYSVSREKKESFPLTVTSAQKNPTAFYLCASSSIRRTSGSEDTQYFGPGTRLTVL.

This chain links TRBV7-2 with TRBJ1-5; D unresolved. Germline lookup yields CDR1 SGHTA and CDR2 FQGNSA. This CDR3 has 15 residues. With 2 bases removed from V and 6 bases from J, the gap between germline ends came to 14 bases. The CDR3 nucleotides are TGTGCCAGCAGCTTAAGAAGGGAAGGGAGTCAGCCCCAGCATTTT. This sequence encodes CASSLRREGSQPQHF.

The chain carries TRBV11-2 and TRBJ1-4; 11 positions match TRBD1. Germline loops: CDR1 SGHAT, CDR2 FQNNGV. Trimming took 6 bases from V and 8 from J; bases not matched to a gene: 8. The CDR3 extends over 15 amino acids. The CDR3 spells CASRTIRDRGEKLFF. The DNA for the CDR3 is TGTGCCAGCAGGACGATCCGGGACAGGGGGGAAAAACTGTTTTTT. The whole variable domain, filled in from reference TRBV11-2 and TRBJ1-4, reads EAGVAQSPRYKIIEKRQSVAFWCNPISGHATLYWYQQILGQGPKLLIQFQNNGVVDDSQLPKDRFSAERLKGVDSTLKIQPAKLEDSAVYLCASRTIRDRGEKLFFGSGTQLSVL.

CDR3 sequence: CASSSTGGAADQPQHF. Written as DNA, the CDR3 is TGTGCCAGCAGCTCTACCGGAGGGGCCGCGGATCAGCCCCAGCATTTT. V gene TRBV5-8 combines with J gene TRBJ1-5; D may be TRBD1 (5 bases). V dropped 3 bases and J dropped 5 bases, with 18 bases sitting between them. Looked up from germline, CDR1 is SGHTS and CDR2 is YDEGEE. The CDR3 sequence is 16 residues long.

Ten or more counts support this clone. The rearrangement joins TRBV28 to TRBJ2-1; D may be TRBD1 (6 bases). The CDR3 spans 16 residues. The germline V gene encodes CDR1 MDHEN and CDR2 SYDVKM. V was trimmed by 7 bases and J by 0 bases, leaving 16 bases between them. Written as DNA, the CDR3 is TGTGCCAGCACCAGGTGGGGGCTCAGCTCCTACAATGAGCAGTTCTTC. Its translation: CASTRWGLSSYNEQFF.

This rearrangement joins TRBV19 to TRBJ1-5; D is perhaps TRBD1 (6 bases). The ends were cut back, 7 bases at V and 6 bases at J, with 19 bases in the middle. The CDR3 is 15 residues long. Germline V lookup: CDR1 LNHDA, CDR2 SQIVND (reference sequence). The CDR3 region is CASTPDGGPGQPQHF. As DNA, the CDR3 is TGTGCCAGTACCCCTGATGGGGGCCCTGGTCAGCCCCAGCATTTT.

The chain couples TRBV19 to TRBJ2-2, with D perhaps matching TRBD2 (5 bases). Germline lookup yields CDR1 LNHDA and CDR2 SQIVND (reference sequence). The CDR3 consists of 15 residues. Trimming left V 2 bases short and J 4 bases short, with 11 bases between. Here the CDR3 DNA reads TGTGCCAGTAGTATATCGGGGTCGGGCACCGGGGAGCTGTTTTTT. This sequence encodes CASSISGSGTGELFF.

The chain couples TRBV2 to TRBJ1-5; 9 bases match TRBD1. The CDR3 has 14 residues. In germline, CDR1 is SNHLY, CDR2 FYNNEI. After removal of 5 bases from V and 5 bases from J, the junction contained 4 bases not matched to a gene. CDR3 nucleotides: TGTGCCAGCAGTCGGACAGGGGTAGATCAGCCCCAGCATTTT. This sequence encodes CASSRTGVDQPQHF.

The chain carries TRBV24-1 and TRBJ2-7; 11 bases map to TRBD2. Germline assignment: CDR1 KGHDR and CDR2 SFDVKD. This CDR3 has 13 amino acids. V lost 9 bases and J lost 2; bases outside the gene matches: 2. The CDR3 sequence is CATASGRTYEQYF. The CDR3 DNA is TGTGCCACCGCTAGCGGGAGGACCTACGAGCAGTACTTC.

V is TRBV10-3 and J is TRBJ2-5; 8 nucleotides align to TRBD2. Trimming cost V 3 bases and J 1 base; bases outside gene matches: 1. The CDR3 loop spans 14 amino acids. CDR1 is ENHRY and CDR2 is SYGVKD in the germline V gene. CDR3 sequence reads: CAISEREGQETQYF. The CDR3 DNA reads TGTGCCATCAGTGAACGGGAGGGCCAAGAGACCCAGTACTTC.

The genes are TRBV7-2 and TRBJ1-5, with D uncertain. Trimming removed 7 bases from V and 6 bases from J, with 16 bases in between. CDR3 length equals 14 residues. The V gene's germline CDR1 is SGHTA and CDR2 FQGNSA. CDR3: CASTPGGYGQPQHF. The CDR3, as DNA: TGTGCCAGCACCCCGGGCGGGTACGGTCAGCCCCAGCATTTT.

The J gene is TRBJ1-3, the V gene TRBV28; tentatively, D is TRBD1 (6 bases). There are 14 residues in the CDR3. Trimming removed 1 base at V and 4 bases at J, with 8 bases between. Germline V gene lookup returns CDR1 MDHEN and CDR2 SYDVKM. In DNA, the CDR3 is TGTGCCAGCAGTTTATACAGGGACGGAAACACCATATATTTT. Translated: CASSLYRDGNTIYF.

The chain couples TRBV7-2 to TRBJ2-5; no firm D call. The germline V and J ends were trimmed by 1 base and 2 bases, with 11 bases remaining between them. The CDR3 contains 15 residues. Germline loops: CDR1 SGHTA, CDR2 FQGNSA. CDR3 in DNA: TGTGCCAGCAGCTTAGTGGTCCGGGTTCAAGAGACCCAGTACTTC. This codes for CASSLVVRVQETQYF.

J is TRBJ1-5 and V is TRBV19; a weak D match, TRBD1 (5 bases). CDR1 is LNHDA and CDR2 is SQIVND in the germline V gene (reference sequence). V lost 4 bases and J lost 2, with 12 bases in between. This CDR3 is 15 amino acids long. The CDR3 loop is CASSKAGVGNQPQHF. DNA for the CDR3: TGTGCCAGTAGTAAGGCGGGGGTTGGCAATCAGCCCCAGCATTTT.

This clone appeared once. This sequence joins TRBV4-1 and TRBJ1-2, with D hard to call. This CDR3 is built from 17 residues. Trimming left V 0 bases short and J 3 bases short, with 17 bases between. Looked up from germline, CDR1 is MGHRA and CDR2 is YSYEKL. The CDR3 sequence: CASSQDIRGNWDYGYTF. In nucleotides, the CDR3 is TGCGCCAGCAGCCAAGATATTAGAGGGAATTGGGACTATGGCTACACCTTC.

V and J are TRBV7-9 and TRBJ2-7, with 11 positions matching TRBD2. V dropped 5 bases and J dropped 1; count of bases not matched to a gene: 1. Looked up from germline, CDR1 is SEHNR and CDR2 is FQNEAQ (reference sequence). This CDR3 is built from 14 residues. Here the CDR3 reads CASSRLAGSYEQYF. CDR3 DNA: TGTGCCAGCAGCCGACTAGCGGGGTCCTACGAGCAGTACTTC.

This clone has more than one count but fewer than ten. The rearrangement uses TRBV7-6 and TRBJ1-3, with a possible D match to TRBD1 (6 bases). The germline gives CDR1 SGHVS, CDR2 FNYEAQ. V lost 0 bases and J 5 bases, leaving 11 bases between the germline ends. This CDR3 comprises 15 residues. The DNA of the CDR3 is TGTGCCAGCAGCTTAGCTTCAGGGGAGCGAAACACCATATATTTT. It is translated as CASSLASGERNTIYF.

This chain connects TRBV11-2 to TRBJ1-2; TRBD1 aligns across 8 bases. Germline CDR1 is SGHAT and CDR2 is FQNNGV. The CDR3 runs 14 residues. With 5 bases clipped from V and 8 bases from J, the junction kept 10 bases outside the gene matches. The CDR3 nucleotides are TGTGCCAGCAGCGCCCAGCCAGGGGGCGGCGGCTACACCTTC. Its protein product is CASSAQPGGGGYTF.

The rearrangement joins TRBV4-3 to TRBJ2-5; weak D call: TRBD1 (6 bases). Germline V gives CDR1 LGHNA, CDR2 YSLEER. This CDR3 region has 13 residues. Trimming stripped 4 bases from V and 2 bases from J, with 8 bases between. CDR3 residues: CASSLGQQETQYF. The CDR3, as DNA: TGCGCCAGCAGCCTAGGACAGCAAGAGACCCAGTACTTC.

V and J are TRBV28 and TRBJ1-5; D may be TRBD1 (5 bases). The CDR3 covers 12 residues. CDR1 is MDHEN and CDR2 is SYDVKM in the germline V gene. V shed 8 bases and J shed 5 bases, with 10 bases lying between them. This chain's CDR3 is CASESRDQPQHF. In DNA form, the CDR3 reads TGTGCCAGCGAGTCCAGGGATCAGCCCCAGCATTTT.

This chain connects TRBV6-1 to TRBJ2-7; D perhaps matches TRBD1 (5 bases). V was pared by 2 bases and J by 6 bases, with 17 bases between. The CDR3 extends over 15 amino acids. Germline CDR1 is MNHNS and CDR2 is SASEGT. The CDR3 here is CASSENGDSLGEQYF. As DNA, the CDR3 is TGTGCCAGCAGTGAAAATGGAGACAGCTTAGGCGAGCAGTACTTC.

The rearrangement uses TRBV7-6 and TRBJ2-7, with a weak D call TRBD1 (6 bases). The germline CDR1 and CDR2 sequences are SGHVS and FNYEAQ. The CDR3 length is 16 residues. The ends were cut back, 5 bases at V and 2 bases at J, with 19 bases in the middle. The CDR3 spells CASSPRGDIDTYEQYF. CDR3 nucleotides: TGTGCCAGCAGCCCACGAGGGGACATCGACACCTACGAGCAGTACTTC.

The genes are TRBV19 and TRBJ2-4, with 7 positions matching TRBD1. With 7 bases clipped from V and 0 bases from J, the junction kept 12 bases outside the gene matches. This CDR3 is 17 amino acids long. CDR1 is LNHDA and CDR2 is SQIVND in the germline V gene (reference sequence). The CDR3, as DNA: TGTGCCAGTATCCCTCAGGGACAGAGAATAGCCAAAAACATTCAGTACTTC. Translated, it gives CASIPQGQRIAKNIQYF.

The rearrangement uses TRBV30 and TRBJ1-5; 7 bases agree with TRBD1. With 0 bases clipped from V and 5 bases from J, the junction kept 1 base outside the gene matches. Germline V gene data show CDR1 as GTSNPN and CDR2 as SVGIG (reference sequence). This CDR3 has 13 residues. The CDR3 reads CAWSVTGDQPQHF. The CDR3 nucleotides read TGTGCCTGGAGTGTAACAGGGGATCAGCCCCAGCATTTT.

The gene calls are TRBV5-4 and TRBJ2-5; D might be TRBD1 (5 bases). Looked up from germline, CDR1 is SGHNT and CDR2 is YYREEE (reference sequence). The CDR3 has 12 amino acids. V was shortened by 3 bases and J by 4 bases, with 7 bases between the two germline ends. CDR3 in DNA: TGTGCCAGCAGCTCAGGGTTAGAGACCCAGTACTTC. It specifies CASSSGLETQYF.

V gene TRBV7-9 combines with J gene TRBJ1-5; tentatively, D is TRBD1 (6 bases). V dropped 2 bases and J dropped 7 bases, with 9 bases sitting between them. Germline V lookup: CDR1 SEHNR, CDR2 FQNEAQ (reference sequence). This CDR3 region has 13 residues. As DNA, the CDR3 is TGTGCCAGCAGCTTAACAGGGCTCCAGCCCCAGCATTTT. It yields the protein CASSLTGLQPQHF. The entire variable domain, with the rest obtained from reference TRBV7-9 and TRBJ1-5, is as follows: DTGVSQNPRHKITKRGQNVTFRCDPISEHNRLYWYRQTLGQGPEFLTYFQNEAQLEKSRLLSDRFSAERPKGSFSTLEIQRTEQGDSAMYLCASSLTGLQPQHFGDGTRLSIL.

The rearrangement joins TRBV29-1 to TRBJ2-7; 7 bases match TRBD2. Per germline, CDR1 SQVTM and CDR2 ANQGSEA. This CDR3 is built from 14 residues. V was pared by 2 bases and J by 4 bases, with 8 bases of the junction left unmatched. The CDR3 protein is CSVEIRERGYEQYF. In nucleotides, the CDR3 is TGCAGCGTTGAAATAAGGGAGCGGGGTTACGAGCAGTACTTC.

The chain links TRBV5-1 to TRBJ1-4; 8 nucleotides match TRBD1. CDR1 and CDR2 (germline): SGHRS, YFSETQ. This CDR3 has 17 residues. V shed 1 base and J 5 bases; nucleotides not matched to a gene: 10. The CDR3 coding sequence is TGCGCCAGCAGCTTGCCTCGACAGGGGCGACGAAATGAAAAACTGTTTTTT. It specifies CASSLPRQGRRNEKLFF.